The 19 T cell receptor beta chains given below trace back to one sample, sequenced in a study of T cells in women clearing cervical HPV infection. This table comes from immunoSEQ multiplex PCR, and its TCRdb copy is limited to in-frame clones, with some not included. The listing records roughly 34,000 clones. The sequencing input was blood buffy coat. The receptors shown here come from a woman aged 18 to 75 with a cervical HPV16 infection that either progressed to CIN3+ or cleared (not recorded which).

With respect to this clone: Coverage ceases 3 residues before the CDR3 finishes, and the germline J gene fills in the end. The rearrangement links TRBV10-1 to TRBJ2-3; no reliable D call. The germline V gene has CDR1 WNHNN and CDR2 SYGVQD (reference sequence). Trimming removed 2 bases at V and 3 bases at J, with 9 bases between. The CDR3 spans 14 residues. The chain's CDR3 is CASSERFATDTQYF. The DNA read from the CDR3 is TGCGCCAGCAGTGAGAGGTTCGCTACAGATACG.

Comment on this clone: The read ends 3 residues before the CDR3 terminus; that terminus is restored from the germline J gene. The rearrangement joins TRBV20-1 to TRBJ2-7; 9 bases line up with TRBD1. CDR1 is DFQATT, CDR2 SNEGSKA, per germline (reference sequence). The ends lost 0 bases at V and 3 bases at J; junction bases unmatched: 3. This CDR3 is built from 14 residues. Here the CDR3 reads CSAREPGQGYEQYF. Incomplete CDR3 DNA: TGCAGTGCTAGAGAACCGGGACAGGGCTACGAG.

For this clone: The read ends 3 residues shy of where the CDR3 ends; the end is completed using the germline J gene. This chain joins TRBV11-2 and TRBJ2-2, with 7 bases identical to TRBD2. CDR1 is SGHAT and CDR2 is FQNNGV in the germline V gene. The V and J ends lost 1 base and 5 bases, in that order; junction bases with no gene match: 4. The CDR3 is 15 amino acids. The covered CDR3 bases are TGTGCCAGCAGCTTAGGGACTAGTGCAACCGGGGAG. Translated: CASSLGTSATGE. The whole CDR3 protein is CASSLGTSATGELFF.

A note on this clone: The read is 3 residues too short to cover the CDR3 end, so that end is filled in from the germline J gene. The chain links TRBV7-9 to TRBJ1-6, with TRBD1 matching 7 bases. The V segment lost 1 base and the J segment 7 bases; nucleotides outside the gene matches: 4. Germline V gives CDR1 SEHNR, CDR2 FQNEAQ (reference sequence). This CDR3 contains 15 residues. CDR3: CASSLGAGGNSPLHF. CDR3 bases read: TGTGCCAGCAGCTTAGGGGCAGGGGGAAATTCACCC.

Incomplete CDR3 DNA: TGTGCCAGCTCACTAAGGGAAGAGACC. This translates into CASSLREET. The complete CDR3 reads CASSLREETQYF. The genes are TRBV18 and TRBJ2-5; D is uncertain. The read ends 3 residues before the CDR3 terminus; that terminus is restored from the germline J gene. The CDR3 sequence is 12 residues long. Germline V CDR1 and CDR2: KGHSH, LQKENI. Trimming left V 4 bases short and J 3 bases short, with 6 bases between.

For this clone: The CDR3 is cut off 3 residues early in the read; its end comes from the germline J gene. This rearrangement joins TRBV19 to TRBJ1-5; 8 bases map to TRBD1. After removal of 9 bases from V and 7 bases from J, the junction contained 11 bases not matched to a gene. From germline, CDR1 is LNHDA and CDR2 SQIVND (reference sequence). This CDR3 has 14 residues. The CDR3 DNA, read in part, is TGTGCCAGCGAGACAGGGGAGTTCAGGCAGCCC. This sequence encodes CASETGEFRQP. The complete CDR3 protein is CASETGEFRQPQHF.

CDR3 protein: CSARATVYEQYF. The DNA read from the CDR3 is TGCAGTGCTAGGGCCACAGTCTACGAG. The chain employs TRBV20-1 and TRBJ2-7; D remains ambiguous. The CDR3 end is not reached by the read, which stops 3 residues before it; the germline J gene fills it in. Germline assignment: CDR1 DFQATT and CDR2 SNEGSKA (reference sequence). Trimming took off 3 bases at V and 3 bases at J, with 9 bases between the two ends. This CDR3 is built from 12 residues.

The sequenced part of the CDR3 DNA is TGCAGTGCTCGGATCTTGACAGGGAACACTGAA. Encoded protein: CSARILTGNTE. The entire CDR3 sequence reads CSARILTGNTEAFF. V is TRBV20-1 and J is TRBJ1-1; D possibly corresponds to TRBD1 (6 bases). The sequence runs out 3 residues before the end of the CDR3; the remainder is reconstructed from the germline J gene. In germline, CDR1 is DFQATT, CDR2 SNEGSKA (reference sequence). Trimming stripped 5 bases from V and 1 base from J, with 14 bases between. The CDR3 sequence is 14 residues long.

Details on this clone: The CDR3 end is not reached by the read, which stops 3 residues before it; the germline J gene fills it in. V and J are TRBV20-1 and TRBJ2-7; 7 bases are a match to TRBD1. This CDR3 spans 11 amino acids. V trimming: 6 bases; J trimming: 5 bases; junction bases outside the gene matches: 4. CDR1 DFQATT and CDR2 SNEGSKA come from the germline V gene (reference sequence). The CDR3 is CSATGDHEQYF. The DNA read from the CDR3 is TGCAGTGCAACAGGGGACCACGAG.

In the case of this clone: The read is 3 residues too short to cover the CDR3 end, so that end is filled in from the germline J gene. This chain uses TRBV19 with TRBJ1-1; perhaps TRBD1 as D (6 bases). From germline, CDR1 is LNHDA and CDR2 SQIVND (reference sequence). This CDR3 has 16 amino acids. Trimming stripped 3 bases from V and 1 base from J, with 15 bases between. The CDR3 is CASSISSGGGNTEAFF. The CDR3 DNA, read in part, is TGTGCCAGTAGTATTTCCTCCGGAGGGGGGAACACTGAA.

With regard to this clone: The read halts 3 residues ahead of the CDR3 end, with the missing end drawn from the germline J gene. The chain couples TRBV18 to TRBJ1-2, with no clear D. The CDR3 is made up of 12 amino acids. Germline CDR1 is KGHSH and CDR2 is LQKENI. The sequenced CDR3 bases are TGTGCCAGCTCACCACTGGTAAACATC. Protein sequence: CASSPLVNI. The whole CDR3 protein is CASSPLVNIYTF.

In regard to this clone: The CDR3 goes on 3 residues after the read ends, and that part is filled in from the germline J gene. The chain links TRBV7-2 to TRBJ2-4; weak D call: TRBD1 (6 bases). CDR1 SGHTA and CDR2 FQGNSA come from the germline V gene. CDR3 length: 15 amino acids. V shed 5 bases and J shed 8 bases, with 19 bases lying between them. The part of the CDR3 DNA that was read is TGTGCCAGCAGCCTTACCAGGGGACGGGGTTACATT. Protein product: CASSLTRGRGYI. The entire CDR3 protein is CASSLTRGRGYIQYF.

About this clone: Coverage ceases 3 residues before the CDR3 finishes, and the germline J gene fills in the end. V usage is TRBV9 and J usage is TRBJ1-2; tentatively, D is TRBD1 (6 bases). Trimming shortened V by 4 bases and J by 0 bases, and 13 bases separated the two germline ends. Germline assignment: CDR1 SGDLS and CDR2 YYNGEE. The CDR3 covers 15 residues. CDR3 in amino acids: CASSPWDTPNYGYTF. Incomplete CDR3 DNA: TGTGCCAGCAGCCCTTGGGACACCCCTAACTATGGC.

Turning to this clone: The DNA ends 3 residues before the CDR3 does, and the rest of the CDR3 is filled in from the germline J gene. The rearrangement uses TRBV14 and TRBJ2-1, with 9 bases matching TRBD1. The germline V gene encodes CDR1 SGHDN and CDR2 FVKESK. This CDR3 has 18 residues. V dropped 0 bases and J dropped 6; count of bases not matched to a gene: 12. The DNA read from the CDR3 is TGTGCCAGCAGCCAAGATCTTCCCGGGACAGGGTCTTCCAATGAG. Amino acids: CASSQDLPGTGSSNE. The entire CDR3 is CASSQDLPGTGSSNEQFF.

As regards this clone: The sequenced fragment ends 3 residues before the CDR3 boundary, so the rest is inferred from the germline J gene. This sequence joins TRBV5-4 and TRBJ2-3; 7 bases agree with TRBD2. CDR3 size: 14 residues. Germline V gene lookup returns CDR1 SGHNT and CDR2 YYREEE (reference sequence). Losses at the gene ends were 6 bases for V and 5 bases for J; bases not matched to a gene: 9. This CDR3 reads CASTSGRGGDTQYF. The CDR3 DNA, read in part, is TGTGCCAGCACTTCTGGGAGGGGCGGAGATACG.

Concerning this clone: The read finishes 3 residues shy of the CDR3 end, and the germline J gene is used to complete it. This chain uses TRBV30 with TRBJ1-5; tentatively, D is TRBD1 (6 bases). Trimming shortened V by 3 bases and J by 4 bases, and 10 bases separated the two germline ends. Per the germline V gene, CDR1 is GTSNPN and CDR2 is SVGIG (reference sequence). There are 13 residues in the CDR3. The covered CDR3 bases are TGTGCCTGGAGCCCACAGGGTAATCAGCCC. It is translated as CAWSPQGNQP. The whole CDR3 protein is CAWSPQGNQPQHF.

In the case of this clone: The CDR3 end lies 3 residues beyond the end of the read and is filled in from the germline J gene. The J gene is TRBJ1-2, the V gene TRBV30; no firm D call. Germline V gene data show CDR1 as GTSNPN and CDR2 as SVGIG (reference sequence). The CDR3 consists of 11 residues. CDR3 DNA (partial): TGTGCCTGGAGTGTTGGCCACGGC. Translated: CAWSVGHG. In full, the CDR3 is CAWSVGHGYTF.

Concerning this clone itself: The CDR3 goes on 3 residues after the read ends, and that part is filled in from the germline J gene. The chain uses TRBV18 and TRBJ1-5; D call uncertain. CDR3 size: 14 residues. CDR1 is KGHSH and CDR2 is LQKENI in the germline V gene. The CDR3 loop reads CASSGLAPPDPQHF. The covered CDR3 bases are TGTGCCAGCTCAGGACTAGCCCCGCCAGATCCC.

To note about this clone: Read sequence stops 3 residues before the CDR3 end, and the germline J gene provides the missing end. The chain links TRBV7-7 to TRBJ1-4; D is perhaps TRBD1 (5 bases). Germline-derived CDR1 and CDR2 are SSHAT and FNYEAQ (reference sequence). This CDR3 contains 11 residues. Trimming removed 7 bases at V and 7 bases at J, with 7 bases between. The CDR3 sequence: CASITGEKLFF. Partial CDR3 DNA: TGTGCCAGCATAACAGGTGAAAAA.